This T cell receptor beta chain was captured by sequencing in a study of cytomegalovirus exposure and HLA in healthy donors. The study's findings and limits: In presence/absence analyses, roughly uniform sequencing depth across donors was assumed. Most of the CMV-associated TCR beta chains (in a later analysis) appeared to be HLA-restricted. Accurate HLA-A and HLA-B prediction from TCR beta sequences was reported for most subjects.

As regards this clone: No antigen is known for it.

It was with 60 Vbeta and 13 Jbeta primers that the PCR ran. The data were produced by immunoSEQ multiplex PCR, yet TCRdb's version contains in-frame clones alone and is incomplete. Of over 150,000 clones in the sample, just over 75% were seen once. This receptor was taken from a woman between 55 and 75 years old in good health and CMV-seropositive. The sample consisted of PBMCs.

This CDR3 is CAWSVGGEAFF. Written as DNA, the CDR3 is TGTGCCTGGAGTGTAGGGGGCGAAGCTTTCTTT. This rearrangement joins TRBV30 to TRBJ1-1; 7 bases are a match to TRBD1. The CDR3 extends over 11 amino acids. The J segment lost 8 bases and the V segment lost 0 bases, leaving 0 bases of the junction unmatched. Germline CDR1 reads GTSNPN; CDR2 reads SVGIG (reference sequence).